A selection of T cell receptor beta chains follows, all from one sample in a study of blood T cell repertoires in COVID-19. Data came from immunoSEQ multiplex PCR; TCRdb stores just in-frame clones and leaves some out. Of just over 150,000 clones in the sample, about 85% were seen once. The sequenced sample consisted of peripheral blood. The receptor source for this set is a human donor with acute or convalescent COVID-19. The donor label of this sample is uncertain. Each CDR3 is given with its conserved first and last residue. The D gene is left open where the match is weak.

V	D	J	CDR3
TRBV5-4	TRBD2	TRBJ2-3	CASSLAGGARDTQYF
TRBV19	TRBD2	TRBJ2-1	CASSIAGAGGQNEQFF
TRBV13	TRBD1	TRBJ1-3	CASSTTLILQGAGNTIYF
TRBV7-8	-	TRBJ1-5	CASSLALMTSQPQHF
TRBV10-1	TRBD1	TRBJ1-1	CASSESNRGLTEAFF
TRBV6-5	TRBD1	TRBJ1-2	CASSWTSGTDGYTF
TRBV7-9	-	TRBJ2-1	CASSFLEDEQFF
TRBV5-1	-	TRBJ1-1	CASSWGRGNTEAFF
TRBV30	-	TRBJ2-5	CACRDGGHETQYF
TRBV3-1/TRBV3-2	-	TRBJ2-1	CASSPKLSRGSYNEQFF
TRBV5-6	TRBD1	TRBJ1-6	CASSETGTGDSPLHF
TRBV11-3	TRBD1	TRBJ2-1	CASSSGQGGYNEQFF
TRBV28	TRBD1	TRBJ2-7	CASYALGRGIHEQYF
TRBV7-2	-	TRBJ1-5	CASSFDGQYNQPQHF
TRBV3-1/TRBV3-2	-	TRBJ1-2	CASSQGDWGYGYTF
TRBV11-2	-	TRBJ2-7	CASSLRREAYEQYF
TRBV6-1	TRBD1	TRBJ1-5	CASSEVDRGRTGNQPQHF
TRBV9	TRBD2	TRBJ2-2	CASSAGTSGGELFF
TRBV2	-	TRBJ1-1	CASILNWNTEAFF
TRBV6-4	-	TRBJ1-1	CASSADSSRPEAFF
TRBV28	-	TRBJ1-5	CASSKLSGTRYQPQHF
TRBV5-1	TRBD1	TRBJ1-4	CASSLGQGGEKLFF
TRBV6-5	-	TRBJ1-1	CASMPGSVNAEAFF
TRBV9	-	TRBJ2-3	CASSVAQEGRTQYF
TRBV6-5	-	TRBJ1-2	CASSYIGVNYGYTF
TRBV19	-	TRBJ1-2	CASTRSTYGYTF
TRBV15	TRBD1	TRBJ2-3	CATSPQGQFEDTQYF
TRBV6-1	-	TRBJ1-3	CASSESGTSSGNTIYF
TRBV24-1	TRBD2	TRBJ2-3	CATSDGAGGPADTQYF
TRBV19	TRBD2	TRBJ2-3	CASSIMGLAGGTLDTQYF
TRBV3-1/TRBV3-2	-	TRBJ1-1	CASSFEGMNTEAFF
TRBV9	-	TRBJ1-4	CASSVGNRFNEKLFF
TRBV7-6	-	TRBJ1-5	CASSLVDRKNQPQHF
TRBV3-1/TRBV3-2	-	TRBJ2-2	CATTPYRSNTGELFF
TRBV5-1	-	TRBJ1-1	CASSPTVLNTEAFF
TRBV9	-	TRBJ1-2	CASSVDGANYGYTF
TRBV4-2	TRBD1	TRBJ1-1	CASSQGDRGTEAFF
TRBV6-2/TRBV6-3	-	TRBJ1-5	CASSTHREGNQPQHF
TRBV28	TRBD2	TRBJ2-7	CASSYDSGEGPYRAEQYF
TRBV12-3/TRBV12-4	-	TRBJ1-4	CASSLSGEKLFF
TRBV7-2	TRBD2	TRBJ2-1	CASSSSGGASNEQFF
TRBV5-4	-	TRBJ2-2	CASSFGGLKSSGELFF
TRBV5-4	TRBD2	TRBJ2-7	CASSFGLAGVEQYF
TRBV9	TRBD1	TRBJ1-5	CASSRGPKASNQPQHF
TRBV15	-	TRBJ1-3	CATSRGHTSGNTIYF
TRBV6-5	-	TRBJ1-6	CASTRQVQGSSPLHF
TRBV5-1	TRBD2	TRBJ2-1	CASSLVGLAGGLENEQFF